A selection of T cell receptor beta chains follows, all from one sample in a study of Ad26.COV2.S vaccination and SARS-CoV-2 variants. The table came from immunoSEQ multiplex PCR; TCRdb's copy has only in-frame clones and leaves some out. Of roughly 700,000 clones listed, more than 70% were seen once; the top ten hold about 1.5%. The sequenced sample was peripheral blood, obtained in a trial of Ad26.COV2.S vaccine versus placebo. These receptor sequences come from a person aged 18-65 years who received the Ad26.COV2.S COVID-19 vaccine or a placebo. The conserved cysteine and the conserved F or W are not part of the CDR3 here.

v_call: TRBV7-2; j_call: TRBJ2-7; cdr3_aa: ASSLAGPSGAYEQY
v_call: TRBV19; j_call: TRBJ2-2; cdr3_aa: ASSITTSGGGELF
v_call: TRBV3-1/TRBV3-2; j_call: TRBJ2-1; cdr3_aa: ASSQEVAGTIRNEQF
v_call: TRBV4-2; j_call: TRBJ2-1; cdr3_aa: ASSQVGTSAHNEQF
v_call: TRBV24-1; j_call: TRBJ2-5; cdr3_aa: ATSGAATETQY
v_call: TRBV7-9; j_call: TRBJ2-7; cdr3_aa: ASSLGGTGGTYEQY
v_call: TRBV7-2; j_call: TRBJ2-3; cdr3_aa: ASKAGGTDTQY
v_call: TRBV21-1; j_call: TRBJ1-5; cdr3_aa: ASSKVRTGESNQPQH
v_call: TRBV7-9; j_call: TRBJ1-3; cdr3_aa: ASSPAGNTIY
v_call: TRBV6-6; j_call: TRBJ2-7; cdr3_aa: ASSYQENYEQY
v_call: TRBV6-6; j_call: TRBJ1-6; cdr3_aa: ASSLGGGRNSSPLH
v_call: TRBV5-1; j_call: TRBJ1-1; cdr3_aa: ASSLEMSLNTEAF
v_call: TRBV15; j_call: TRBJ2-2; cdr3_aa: ATSRPGTELTGELF
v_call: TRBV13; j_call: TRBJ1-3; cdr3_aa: ASSIGTRAGNTIY
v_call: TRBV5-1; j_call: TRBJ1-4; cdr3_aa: ASSLWTQEKLF
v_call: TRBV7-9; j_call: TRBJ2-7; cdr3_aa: ASSLGGGSYEQY
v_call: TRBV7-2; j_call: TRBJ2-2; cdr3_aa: ASSPRQVNTGELF
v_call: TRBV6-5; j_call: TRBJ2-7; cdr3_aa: ASSYGSGGSYEQY
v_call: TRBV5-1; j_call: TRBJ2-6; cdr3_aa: ASSLGGSGANVLT
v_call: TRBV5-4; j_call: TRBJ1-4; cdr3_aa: ASSLEPGLTNEKLF
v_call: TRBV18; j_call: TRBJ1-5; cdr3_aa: ASSPLAGQNQPQH
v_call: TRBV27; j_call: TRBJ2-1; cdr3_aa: ASRKESSYNEQF
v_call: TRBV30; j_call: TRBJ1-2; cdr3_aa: AWRNPGGSWGYT
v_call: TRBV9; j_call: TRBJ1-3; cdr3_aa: ASSVAGNTIY
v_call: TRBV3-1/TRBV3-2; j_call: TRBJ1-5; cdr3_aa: ASSQGQFQPQH
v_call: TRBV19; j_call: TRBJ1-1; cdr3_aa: ASSTTGGNTEAF
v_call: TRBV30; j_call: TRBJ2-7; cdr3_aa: AWSVPAGVGSYEQY
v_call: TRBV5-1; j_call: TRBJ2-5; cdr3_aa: ASSSTGLAGGTAQETQY
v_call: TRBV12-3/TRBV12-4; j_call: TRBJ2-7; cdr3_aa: ASSFDTKQY
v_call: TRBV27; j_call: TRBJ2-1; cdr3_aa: ASSLSLLANEQF
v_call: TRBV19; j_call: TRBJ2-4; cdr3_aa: ASRSELAKNIQY
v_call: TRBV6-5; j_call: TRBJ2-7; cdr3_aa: ASSYGTTSSYEQY
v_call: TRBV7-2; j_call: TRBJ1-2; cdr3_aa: ASSLSPEPDYT
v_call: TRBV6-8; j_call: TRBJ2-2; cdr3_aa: ASIQGLAGRRLF
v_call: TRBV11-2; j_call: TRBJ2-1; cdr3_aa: ASSLVGRDNEQF
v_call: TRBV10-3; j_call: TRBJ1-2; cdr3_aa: AIQGTGIYGFGYT
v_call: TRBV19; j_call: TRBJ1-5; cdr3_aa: ASRFGGSDSNQPQH
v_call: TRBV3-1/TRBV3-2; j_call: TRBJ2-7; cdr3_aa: ASSQKEGSEQY
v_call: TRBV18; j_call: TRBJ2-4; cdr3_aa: ASSPGSGGLLNIQY
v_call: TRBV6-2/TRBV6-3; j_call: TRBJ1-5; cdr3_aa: ASSYGSAQH
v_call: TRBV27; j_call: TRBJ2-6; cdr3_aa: ASTPWGVSGANVLT
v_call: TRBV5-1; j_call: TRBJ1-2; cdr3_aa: ASSFGSYGYT
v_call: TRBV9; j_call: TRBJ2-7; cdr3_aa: ASSVGASGVYEQY
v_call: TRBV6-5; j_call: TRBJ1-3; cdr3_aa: ASSYSTGVTGNTIY
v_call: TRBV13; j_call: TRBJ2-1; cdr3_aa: ASSSLAGAFNEQF
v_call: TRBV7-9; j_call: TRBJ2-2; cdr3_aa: ASSLGTVATGELF
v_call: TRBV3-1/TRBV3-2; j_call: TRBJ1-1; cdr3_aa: ASSPGTGGYVNTEAF
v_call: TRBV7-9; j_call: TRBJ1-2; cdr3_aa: ASSLEGRGYGYT
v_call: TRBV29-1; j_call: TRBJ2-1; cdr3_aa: SVVGVDGSSYNEQF
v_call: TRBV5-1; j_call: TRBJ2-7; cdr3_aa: ASSGGDRSSYEQY